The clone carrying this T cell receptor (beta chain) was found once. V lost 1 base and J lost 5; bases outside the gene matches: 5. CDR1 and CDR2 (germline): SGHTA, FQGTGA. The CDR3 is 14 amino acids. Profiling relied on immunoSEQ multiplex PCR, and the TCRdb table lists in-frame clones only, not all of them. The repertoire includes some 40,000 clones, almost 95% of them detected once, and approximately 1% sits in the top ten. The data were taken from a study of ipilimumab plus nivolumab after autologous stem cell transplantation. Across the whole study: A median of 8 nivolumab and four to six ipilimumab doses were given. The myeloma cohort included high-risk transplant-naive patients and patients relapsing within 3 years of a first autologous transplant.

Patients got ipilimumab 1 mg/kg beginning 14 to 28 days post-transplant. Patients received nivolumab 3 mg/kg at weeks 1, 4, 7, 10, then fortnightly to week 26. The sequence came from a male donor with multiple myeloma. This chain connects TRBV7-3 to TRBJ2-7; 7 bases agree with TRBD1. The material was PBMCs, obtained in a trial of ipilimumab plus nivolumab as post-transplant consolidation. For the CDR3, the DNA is TGTGCCAGCAGCTTAATGGCAGGGGGTAACGAGCAGTACTTC. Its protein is CASSLMAGGNEQYF. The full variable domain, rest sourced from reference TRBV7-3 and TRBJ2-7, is GAGVSQTPSNKVTEKGKYVELRCDPISGHTALYWYRQSLGQGPEFLIYFQGTGAADDSGLPNDRFFAVRPEGSVSTLKIQRTERGDSAVYLCASSLMAGGNEQYFGPGTRLTVT.